This T cell receptor (beta chain) is from a study of spatial heterogeneity in lung cancer. The wider study: There were consistently more beta-chain sequences detected than alpha-chain sequences. The study, taken as a whole, reports: Ubiquitous expanded tumor TCRs showed up in blood more at resection than follow-up.

One entry per CDR3 protein, called by TCRdb with MiXCR from the 5' RACE reads. The sample lists about 45,000 distinct CDR3 sequences; approximately 10% were seen once. The CDR3 consists of 15 residues. Germline loops: CDR1 MNHEY, CDR2 SVGAGI. The V segment lost 5 bases and the J segment 0 bases; nucleotides outside the gene matches: 3. This clonotype was seen a few times. Its antigen remains unknown. The time point here: sample taken at primary tumor resection. Material for sequencing was whole RNA from tumor, nontumor lung or frozen PBMC, left unsorted. The donors comprised roughly 71 untreated early-stage non-small cell lung cancer patients.

The chain recombines TRBV6-5 with TRBJ2-7; 11 bases are a match to TRBD2. Sequencing was performed on PBMCs, taken at surgery. The sequence was collected from a female donor with early-stage non-small cell lung cancer. The CDR3 DNA is TGTGCCAGCAGTATCGGACTAGCGGGCTCCTACGAGCAGTACTTC. Its protein is CASSIGLAGSYEQYF.